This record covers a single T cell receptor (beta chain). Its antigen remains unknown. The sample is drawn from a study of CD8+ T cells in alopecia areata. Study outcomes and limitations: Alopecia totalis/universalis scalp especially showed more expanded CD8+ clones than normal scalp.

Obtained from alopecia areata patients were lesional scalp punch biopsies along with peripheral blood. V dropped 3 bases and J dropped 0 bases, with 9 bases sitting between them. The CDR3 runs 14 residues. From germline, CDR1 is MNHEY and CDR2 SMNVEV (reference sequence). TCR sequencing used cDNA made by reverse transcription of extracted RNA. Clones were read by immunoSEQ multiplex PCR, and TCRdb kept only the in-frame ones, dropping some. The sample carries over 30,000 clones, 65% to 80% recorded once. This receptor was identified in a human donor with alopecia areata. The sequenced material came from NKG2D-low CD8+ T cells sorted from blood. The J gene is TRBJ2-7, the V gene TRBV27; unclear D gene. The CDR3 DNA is TGTGCCAGCAGTTTTGCAGGACCCTCCTACGAGCAGTACTTC. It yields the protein CASSFAGPSYEQYF.